This entry is about one TCR beta chain. The table came from immunoSEQ multiplex PCR; TCRdb's copy has only in-frame clones and leaves some out. This sample has just over 350,000 clones, with more than 75% found just once. This record belongs to a study of Ad26.COV2.S vaccination and SARS-CoV-2 variants. The treatment denotes: some 19 received Ad26.COV2.S at low or high dose, single or two shots; about 5 received placebo; per-sample allocation not given. Day 63 after the first vaccine or placebo injection was the time point for sampling. The CDR3 runs to 13 residues. Trimming shortened V by 5 bases and J by 8 bases, and 13 bases separated the two germline ends.

This TCR was sampled from a person between 18 and 59 years old who received the Ad26.COV2.S COVID-19 vaccine or a placebo. This specimen was peripheral blood, taken in a trial of Ad26.COV2.S vaccine versus placebo. The rearrangement joins TRBV12-3 or TRBV12-4 to TRBJ2-1; D not certain. CDR3 nucleotides: TGTGCCAGCAGTACGGGCCTATACGATGAGCAGTTCTTC. As protein: CASSTGLYDEQFF.